This is a list of T cell receptor beta chains from one sample in a study of OX40 agonist ivuxolimab in advanced cancers. Repertoires were generated with immunoSEQ multiplex PCR, while TCRdb's copy carries only in-frame clones and drops some. Of 60,000 to 65,000 clones listed, 83% were seen once; the top ten hold 0.7%. This specimen was CD4+ or CD8+ T cells sorted from blood, taken in a trial of the OX40 agonist ivuxolimab. These receptors all stem from an adult with an advanced solid tumor such as melanoma, head and neck, liver or kidney cancer. Both conserved end residues are part of each CDR3. A D gene is named only where the DNA matches it firmly. A row's size may be missing; if present it is once, few, many or a size class.

v_call,d_call,clone_size,j_call,cdr3_nt,cdr3_aa
TRBV6-5,-,-,TRBJ1-1,TGTGCCAGCAGCCTATCGGGAGTGAACACTGAAGCTTTCTTT,CASSLSGVNTEAFF
TRBV10-3,-,-,TRBJ1-5,TGTGCCATAAGAGACCCCCACAGGGAGGGCAATCAGCCCCAGCATTTT,CAIRDPHREGNQPQHF
TRBV7-8,TRBD1,-,TRBJ2-2,TGTGCCAGCAGCTCCCGGGACAGGGGCACCGGGGAGCTGTTTTTT,CASSSRDRGTGELFF
TRBV5-4,TRBD2,-,TRBJ2-7,TGTGCCAGCAGCCCTGGACTAGCGGGTTCATACGAGCAGTACTTC,CASSPGLAGSYEQYF
TRBV2,-,-,TRBJ2-7,TGTGCCAGCAGTCCCGAGTTTGGCAGGGGCTACGAGCAGTACTTC,CASSPEFGRGYEQYF
TRBV7-3,-,-,TRBJ2-7,TGTGCCAGCAGCTTAAAAGGAGGGGGCACGGAGCAGTACTTC,CASSLKGGGTEQYF
TRBV7-8,TRBD2,-,TRBJ2-2,TGTGCCAGCAGCCCCCGGACTAGCGGGGACACGAACACCGGGGAGCTGTTTTTT,CASSPRTSGDTNTGELFF
TRBV5-4,TRBD1,-,TRBJ1-6,TGTGCCAGCAGCTTACCGGGACAGGGGTCTTCACCCCTCCACTTT,CASSLPGQGSSPLHF
TRBV18,TRBD1,-,TRBJ1-6,TGTGCCAGCTCAGGACAGGGGACGGGAAATTCACCCCTCCACTTT,CASSGQGTGNSPLHF
TRBV6-1,-,few,TRBJ1-5,TGTGCCAGCGAGGTGGTGGCCAATCAGCCCCAGCATTTT,CASEVVANQPQHF
TRBV6-1,-,-,TRBJ2-7,TGTGCCAGCAGTGAAGCGCAAGGCAGGGTGCGCGAGCAGTACTTC,CASSEAQGRVREQYF
TRBV5-4,-,-,TRBJ2-1,TGTGCCAGCAGCTTGGGTCTGGGGGCGCGGAACAATGAGCAGTTCTTC,CASSLGLGARNNEQFF
TRBV15,-,-,TRBJ1-1,TGTGCCACCAGCAGAGCAGGGACTAACACTGAAGCTTTCTTT,CATSRAGTNTEAFF
TRBV9,-,-,TRBJ1-4,TGTGCCAGTGGCGATGCTGCAAATAATGAAAAACTGTTTTTT,CASGDAANNEKLFF
TRBV11-2,-,-,TRBJ1-1,TGTGCCAGCAGCTTAATGACAGGGAACACTGAAGCTTTCTTT,CASSLMTGNTEAFF
TRBV7-2,-,-,TRBJ1-3,TGTGCCAGCAGCTTACGGAAGACACACACCATATATTTT,CASSLRKTHTIYF
TRBV11-2,-,-,TRBJ1-1,TGTGCCACTAAATACCGACAAGGCTGGGGGAACACTGAAGCTTTCTTT,CATKYRQGWGNTEAFF
TRBV5-6,TRBD2,-,TRBJ2-5,TGTGCCAGCAGCTCGATCCAGCGGGGACAAGAGACCCAGTACTTC,CASSSIQRGQETQYF
TRBV7-9,TRBD1,-,TRBJ1-5,TGTGCCAGCAGCTCTGGACAGGTTCCCAATCAGCCCCAGCATTTT,CASSSGQVPNQPQHF
TRBV12-5,-,-,TRBJ1-1,TGTGCTAGTGACCCAGGGCTTCACGTCACTGAAGCTTTCTTT,CASDPGLHVTEAFF
TRBV7-6,TRBD1,-,TRBJ2-7,TGTGCCAGCAGCCGGGACAGGGGATACGAGCAGTACTTC,CASSRDRGYEQYF
TRBV5-1,TRBD1,-,TRBJ1-1,TGCGCCAGCAGCTTAGGACAGGGGAAGAACACTGAAGCTTTCTTT,CASSLGQGKNTEAFF